This T cell receptor (beta chain) comes out of a study of shared clonotypes between healthy human individuals. Study outcomes and limitations: Larger estimated richness was generally recorded for naive subsets relative to memory subsets. Collection of samples was limited to blood; tissue repertoires likely differ.

V lost 5 bases to trimming and J lost 3 bases; unmatched junction nucleotides: 2. Germline V gives CDR1 SQVTM, CDR2 ANQGSEA. This CDR3 comprises 12 residues. Regarding this clone: No antigen is known for it.

On sorted subsets, replicate PCRs used approximately 200 ng DNA, or tens of thousands of T cell genomes. Using immunoSEQ multiplex PCR, the repertoire was profiled, and TCRdb retains in-frame clones only, with some absent. The sample carries a few hundred thousand clones, less than 85% recorded once. This sequence was found in a man aged 30 to 45 in good health. Sequenced material: memory CD4+ T cells sorted from blood. Subset reported: CD45RA-negative fraction. This rearrangement joins TRBV29-1 to TRBJ2-7; 9 bases agree with TRBD1. CDR3 in DNA: TGCAGCGTTCTGGACAGGGGCTACGAGCAGTACTTC. Protein sequence: CSVLDRGYEQYF.